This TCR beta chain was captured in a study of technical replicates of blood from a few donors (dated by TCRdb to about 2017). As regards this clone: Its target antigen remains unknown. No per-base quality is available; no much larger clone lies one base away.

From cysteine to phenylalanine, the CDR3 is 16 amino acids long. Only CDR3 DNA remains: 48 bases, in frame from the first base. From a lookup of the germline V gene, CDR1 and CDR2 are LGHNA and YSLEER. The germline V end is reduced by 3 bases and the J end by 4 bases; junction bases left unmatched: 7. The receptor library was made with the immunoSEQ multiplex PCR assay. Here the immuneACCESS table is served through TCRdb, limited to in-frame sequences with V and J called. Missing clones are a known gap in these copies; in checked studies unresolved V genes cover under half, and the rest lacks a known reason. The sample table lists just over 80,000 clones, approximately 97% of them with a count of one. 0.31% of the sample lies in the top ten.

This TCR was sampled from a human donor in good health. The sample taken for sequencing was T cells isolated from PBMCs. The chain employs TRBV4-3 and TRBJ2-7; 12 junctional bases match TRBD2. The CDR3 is CASSHSTSGSLYEQYF. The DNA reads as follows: TGCGCCAGCAGCCATTCGACTAGCGGGAGTCTTTACGAGCAGTACTTC.